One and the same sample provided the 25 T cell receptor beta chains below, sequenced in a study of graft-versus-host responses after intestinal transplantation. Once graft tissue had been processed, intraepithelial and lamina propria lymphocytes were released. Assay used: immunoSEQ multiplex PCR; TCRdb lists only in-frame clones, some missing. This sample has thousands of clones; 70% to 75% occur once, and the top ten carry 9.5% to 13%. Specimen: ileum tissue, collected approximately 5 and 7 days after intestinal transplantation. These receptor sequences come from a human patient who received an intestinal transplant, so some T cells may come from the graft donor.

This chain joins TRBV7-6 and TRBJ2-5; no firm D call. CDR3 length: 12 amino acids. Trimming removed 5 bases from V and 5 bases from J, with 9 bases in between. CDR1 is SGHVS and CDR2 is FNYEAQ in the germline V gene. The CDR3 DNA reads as TGTGCCAGCAGCCTGCTTGGGGAGACCCAGTACTTC. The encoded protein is CASSLLGETQYF.

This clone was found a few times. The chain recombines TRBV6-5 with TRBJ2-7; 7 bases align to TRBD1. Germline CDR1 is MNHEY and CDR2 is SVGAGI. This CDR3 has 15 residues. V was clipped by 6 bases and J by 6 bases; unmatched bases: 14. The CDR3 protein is CASRTLGQEYGEQYF. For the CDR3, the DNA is TGTGCCAGCAGGACCCTCGGACAGGAGTACGGCGAGCAGTACTTC.

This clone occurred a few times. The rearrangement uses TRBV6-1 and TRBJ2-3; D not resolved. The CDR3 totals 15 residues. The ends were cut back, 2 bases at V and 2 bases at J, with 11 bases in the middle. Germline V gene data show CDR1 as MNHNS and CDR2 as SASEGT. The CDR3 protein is CASSERQRLTDTQYF. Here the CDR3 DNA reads TGTGCCAGCAGTGAACGGCAGAGACTCACAGATACGCAGTATTTT.

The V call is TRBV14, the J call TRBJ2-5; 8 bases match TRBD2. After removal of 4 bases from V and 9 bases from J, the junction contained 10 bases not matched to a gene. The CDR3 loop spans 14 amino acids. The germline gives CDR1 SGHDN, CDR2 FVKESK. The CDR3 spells CASSPPVVTSAQYF. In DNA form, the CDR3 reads TGTGCCAGCAGCCCGCCGGTAGTGACTAGCGCCCAGTACTTC.

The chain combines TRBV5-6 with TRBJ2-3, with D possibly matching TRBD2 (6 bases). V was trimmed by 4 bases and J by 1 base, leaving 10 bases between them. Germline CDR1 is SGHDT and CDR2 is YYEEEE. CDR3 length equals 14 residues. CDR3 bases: TGTGCCAGCAGCAGGGACTTGGGCACAGATACGCAGTATTTT. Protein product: CASSRDLGTDTQYF.

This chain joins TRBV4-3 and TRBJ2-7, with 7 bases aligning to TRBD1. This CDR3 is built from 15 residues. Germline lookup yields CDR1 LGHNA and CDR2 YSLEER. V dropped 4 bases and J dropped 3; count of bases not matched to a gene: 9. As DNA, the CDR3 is TGCGCCAGCAGCCTAAGGTGGGACAGCTACTACGAGCAGTACTTC. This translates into CASSLRWDSYYEQYF.

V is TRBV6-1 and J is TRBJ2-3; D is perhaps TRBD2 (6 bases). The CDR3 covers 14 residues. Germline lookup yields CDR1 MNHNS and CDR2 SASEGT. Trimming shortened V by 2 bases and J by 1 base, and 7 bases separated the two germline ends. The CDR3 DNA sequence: TGTGCCAGCAGTGAACAGCGGGGCACAGATACGCAGTATTTT. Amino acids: CASSEQRGTDTQYF.

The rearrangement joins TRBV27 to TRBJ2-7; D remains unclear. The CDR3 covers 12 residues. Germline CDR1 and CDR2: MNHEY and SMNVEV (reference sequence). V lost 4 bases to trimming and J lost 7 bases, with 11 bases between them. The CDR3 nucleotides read TGTGCCAGCAGTTCGCGACTGGGAGAGCAGTACTTC. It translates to CASSSRLGEQYF.

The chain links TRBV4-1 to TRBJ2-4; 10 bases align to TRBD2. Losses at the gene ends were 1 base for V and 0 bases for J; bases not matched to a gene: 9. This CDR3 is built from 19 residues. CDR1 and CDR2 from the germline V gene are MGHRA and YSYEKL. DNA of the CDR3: TGCGCCAGCAGCCAAGGAGCGGGGGGGGCTACTTTAGCCAAAAACATTCAGTACTTC. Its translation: CASSQGAGGATLAKNIQYF.

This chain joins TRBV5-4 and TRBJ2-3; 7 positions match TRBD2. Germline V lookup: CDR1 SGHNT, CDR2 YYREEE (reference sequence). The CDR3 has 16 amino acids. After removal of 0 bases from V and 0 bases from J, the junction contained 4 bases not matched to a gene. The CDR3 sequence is CASSLAGTTSTDTQYF. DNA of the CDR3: TGTGCCAGCAGCTTGGCCGGGACTACTAGCACAGATACGCAGTATTTT. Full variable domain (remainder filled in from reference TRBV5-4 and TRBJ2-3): ETGVTQSPTHLIKTRGQQVTLRCSSQSGHNTVSWYQQALGQGPQFIFQYYREEENGRGNFPPRFSGLQFPNYSSELNVNALELDDSALYLCASSLAGTTSTDTQYFGPGTRLTVL.

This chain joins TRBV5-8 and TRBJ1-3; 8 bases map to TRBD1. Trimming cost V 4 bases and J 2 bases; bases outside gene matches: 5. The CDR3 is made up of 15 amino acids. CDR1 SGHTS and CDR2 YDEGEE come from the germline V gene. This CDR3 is CASSPGTGAGNTIYF. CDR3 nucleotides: TGTGCCAGCAGCCCCGGGACAGGCGCTGGAAACACCATATATTTT.

This chain's CDR3 is CASTGTGYGYTF. Here the CDR3 DNA reads TGTGCCAGCACTGGGACAGGGTATGGCTACACCTTC. The chain carries TRBV25-1 and TRBJ1-2, with 9 bases aligning to TRBD1. With 7 bases clipped from V and 5 bases from J, the junction kept 2 bases outside the gene matches. The CDR3 sequence is 12 residues long. CDR1 and CDR2 from the germline V gene are MGHDK and SYGVNS.

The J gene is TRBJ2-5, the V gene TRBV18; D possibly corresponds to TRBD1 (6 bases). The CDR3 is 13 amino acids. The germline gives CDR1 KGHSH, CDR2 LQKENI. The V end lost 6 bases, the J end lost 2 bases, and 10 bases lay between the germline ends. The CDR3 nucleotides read TGTGCCAGCTCCCTGGGACAACAAGAGACCCAGTACTTC. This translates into CASSLGQQETQYF.

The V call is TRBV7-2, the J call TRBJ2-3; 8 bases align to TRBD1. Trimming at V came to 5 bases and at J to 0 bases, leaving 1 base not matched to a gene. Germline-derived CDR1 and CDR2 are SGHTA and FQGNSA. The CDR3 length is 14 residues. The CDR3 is CASSQGASTDTQYF. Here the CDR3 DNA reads TGTGCCAGCAGCCAGGGGGCTAGCACAGATACGCAGTATTTT.

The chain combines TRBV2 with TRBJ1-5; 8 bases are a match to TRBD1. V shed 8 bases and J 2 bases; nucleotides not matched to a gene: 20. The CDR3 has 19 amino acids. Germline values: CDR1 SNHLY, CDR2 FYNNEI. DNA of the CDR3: TGTGCCAGCCAGCGACAGGGGCAATACGGAAATAGGGGCAATCAGCCCCAGCATTTT. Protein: CASQRQGQYGNRGNQPQHF.

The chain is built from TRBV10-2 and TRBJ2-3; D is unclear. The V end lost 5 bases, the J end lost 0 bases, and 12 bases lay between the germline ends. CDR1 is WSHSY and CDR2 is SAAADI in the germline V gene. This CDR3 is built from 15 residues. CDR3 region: CASSTPRRSTDTQYF. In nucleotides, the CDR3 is TGCGCCAGCAGTACTCCTCGACGGAGCACAGATACGCAGTATTTT.

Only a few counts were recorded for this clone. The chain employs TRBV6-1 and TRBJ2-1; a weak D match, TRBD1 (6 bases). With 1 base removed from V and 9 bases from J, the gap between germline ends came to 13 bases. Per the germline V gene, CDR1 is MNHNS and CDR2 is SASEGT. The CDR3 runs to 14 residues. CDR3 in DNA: TGTGCCAGCAGTGAAGATTGGGGGCGCGGTGAGCAGTTCTTC. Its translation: CASSEDWGRGEQFF.

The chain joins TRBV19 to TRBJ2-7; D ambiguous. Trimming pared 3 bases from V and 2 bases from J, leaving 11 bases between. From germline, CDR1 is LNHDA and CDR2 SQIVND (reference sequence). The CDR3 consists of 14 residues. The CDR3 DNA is TGTGCCAGTAGTATTCTGGGGAAGGCCTACGAGCAGTACTTC. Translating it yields CASSILGKAYEQYF. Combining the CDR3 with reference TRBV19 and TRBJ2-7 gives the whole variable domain DGGITQSPKYLFRKEGQNVTLSCEQNLNHDAMYWYRQDPGQGLRLIYYSQIVNDFQKGDIAEGYSVSREKKESFPLTVTSAQKNPTAFYLCASSILGKAYEQYFGPGTRLTVT.

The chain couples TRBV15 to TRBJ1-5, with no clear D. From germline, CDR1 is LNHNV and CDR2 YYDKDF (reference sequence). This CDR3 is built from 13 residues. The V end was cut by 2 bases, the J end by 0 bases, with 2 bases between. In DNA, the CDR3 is TGTGCCACCAGCAGACATAGCAATCAGCCCCAGCATTTT. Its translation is CATSRHSNQPQHF.

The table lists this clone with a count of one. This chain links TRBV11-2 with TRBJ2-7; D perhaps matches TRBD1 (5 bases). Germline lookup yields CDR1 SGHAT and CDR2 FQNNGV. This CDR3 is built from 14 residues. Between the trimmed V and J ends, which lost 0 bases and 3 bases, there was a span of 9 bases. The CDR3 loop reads CASSLDQGNYEQYF. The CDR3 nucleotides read TGTGCCAGCAGCTTAGACCAGGGTAACTACGAGCAGTACTTC.

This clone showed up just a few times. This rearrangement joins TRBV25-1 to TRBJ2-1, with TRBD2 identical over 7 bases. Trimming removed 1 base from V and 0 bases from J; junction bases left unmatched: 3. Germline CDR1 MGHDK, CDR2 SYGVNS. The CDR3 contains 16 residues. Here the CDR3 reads CASSESGGSSYNEQFF. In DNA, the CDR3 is TGTGCCAGCAGTGAATCCGGGGGGAGCTCCTACAATGAGCAGTTCTTC.

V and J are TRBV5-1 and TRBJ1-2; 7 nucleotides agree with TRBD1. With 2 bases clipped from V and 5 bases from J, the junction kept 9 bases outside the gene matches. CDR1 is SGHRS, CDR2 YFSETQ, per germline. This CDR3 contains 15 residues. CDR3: CASSFRQGVRYGYTF. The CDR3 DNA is TGCGCCAGCAGCTTTAGACAGGGAGTAAGGTATGGCTACACCTTC.

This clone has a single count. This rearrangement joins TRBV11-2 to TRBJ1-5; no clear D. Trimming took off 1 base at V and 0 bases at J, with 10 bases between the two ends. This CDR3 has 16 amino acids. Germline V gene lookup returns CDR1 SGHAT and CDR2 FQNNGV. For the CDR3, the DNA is TGTGCCAGCAGCTTAGGTACGGCCTATAGCAATCAGCCCCAGCATTTT. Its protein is CASSLGTAYSNQPQHF.

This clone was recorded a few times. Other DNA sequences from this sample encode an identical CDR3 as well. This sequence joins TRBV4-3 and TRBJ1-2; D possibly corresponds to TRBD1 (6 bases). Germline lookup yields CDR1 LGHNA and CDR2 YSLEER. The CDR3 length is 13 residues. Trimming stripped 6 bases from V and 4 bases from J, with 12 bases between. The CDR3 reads CASSNGGGYGYTF. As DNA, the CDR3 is TGCGCCAGCAGTAACGGGGGCGGCTATGGCTACACCTTC.

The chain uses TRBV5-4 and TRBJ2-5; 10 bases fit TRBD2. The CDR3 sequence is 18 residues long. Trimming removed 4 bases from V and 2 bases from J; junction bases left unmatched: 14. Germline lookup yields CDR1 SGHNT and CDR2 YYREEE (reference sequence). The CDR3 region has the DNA TGTGCCAGCAGCCCGAGGGGGCTAGCGGGAGTAGGGCAAGAGACCCAGTACTTC. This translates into CASSPRGLAGVGQETQYF.